This T cell receptor (beta chain) was identified during a study of T cell responses to AZD1222 COVID-19 vaccine (dated by TCRdb to 2020 to 2022). A note on the overall study: AZD1222 recipients whose second dose came at about 4 weeks and those whose second dose came at about 12 weeks were combined into one group, since spike-specific TCR depth and breadth did not differ between the two schedules. Trial participants were enrolled by age into 18-55, 56-69 and 70-plus year subgroups, with roughly 150, 30 and 60 TCR-sequenced participants respectively. A total of approximately 250 trial participants underwent TCR sequencing, of whom some 200 had received two doses of AZD1222 and around 25 had received two doses of the MenACWY control vaccine.

The time point label, read with the paper, signifies: baseline before first vaccination. Vaccinee samples came from UK trials COV001 and COV002, including a single-blind randomized controlled phase 2/3 trial of AZD1222 (ChAdOx1 nCoV-19) in healthy adults. Trial participant PBMC samples were collected at day 0 and day 28 after the second dose for TCRbeta chain sequencing. The CDR3 measures 15 amino acids from cysteine to phenylalanine. Left in the record is the CDR3 DNA by itself, 45 bases read in frame from the first base. A distance of 14 bases separates the germline ends of V and J, which lose 5 bases and 0 bases respectively. CDR1 and CDR2 are drawn from the germline V gene: SGHRS, YFSETQ. The CDR3 regions of human TCRbeta chains were subjected to immunosequencing. The published analysis was carried out like this. TCRs in the repertoires were compared against a reference library of SARS-CoV-2-specific TCRs that had been generated with the MIRA antigen-specificity platform. Breadth meant the fraction of unique TCRs that were SARS-CoV-2-associated, whereas depth meant the fraction of total T cells that were SARS-CoV-2-associated. Each spike-specific TCR was assigned to its reactive spike region and to a CD4 or CD8 class using the MIRA data. Log10-transformed breadth and depth values were compared by one-way ANOVA with Sidak's multiple comparisons tests. Imported from immuneACCESS, the table was reduced by TCRdb to in-frame sequences with V and J called. These copies leave out some clones; in studies compared against another copy, an unresolved V gene accounts for under half, and the cause of the remainder is not known. For V, J and clone size, that table is used; D and trimming come from the DNA. This sample has about 110,000 clones in its table, and around nine tenths of those were observed once. In total, the top ten clones hold over 15% of the sample.

Notes on this clone: What this receptor recognizes is not known. Base qualities were left out, and no much larger clone turns up one base away.

What the study reported, not specific to this receptor: Reportedly, almost half of the unique spike-specific TCRs recognized epitopes lying outside the regions that are mutated in the B.1.351 and B.1.1.7 variants. In the small 56-69-year group, the increase in depth fell short of significance, most likely because of low power. No day 14 peak-response samples were available, so repertoires were characterized only after the peak T cell response. After two AZD1222 doses, spike-specific TCR breadth and depth were significantly higher than at day 0 and than in MenACWY recipients. The vaccine-associated CD4 TCRs covered the entire spike protein, and the dominant responses fell in regions 160-218 and 743-854. Conclusions about previously exposed vaccinees were limited because only a handful of AZD1222 recipients were SARS-CoV-2 seropositive at baseline. Most participants were white British and females outnumbered males, and the authors suggested that clonal diversity may have been underestimated.

The V and J segments used are TRBV5-1 and TRBJ1-1; the D gene is unclear. Sequencing used peripheral blood, obtained on day 0 of AZD1222 vaccination. The sequence derives from an adult in good health. The nucleotide sequence reads TGCGCCAGCAGGCGAGAGACGCCTATGAACACTGAAGCTTTCTTT. Translated, this gives CASRRETPMNTEAFF.